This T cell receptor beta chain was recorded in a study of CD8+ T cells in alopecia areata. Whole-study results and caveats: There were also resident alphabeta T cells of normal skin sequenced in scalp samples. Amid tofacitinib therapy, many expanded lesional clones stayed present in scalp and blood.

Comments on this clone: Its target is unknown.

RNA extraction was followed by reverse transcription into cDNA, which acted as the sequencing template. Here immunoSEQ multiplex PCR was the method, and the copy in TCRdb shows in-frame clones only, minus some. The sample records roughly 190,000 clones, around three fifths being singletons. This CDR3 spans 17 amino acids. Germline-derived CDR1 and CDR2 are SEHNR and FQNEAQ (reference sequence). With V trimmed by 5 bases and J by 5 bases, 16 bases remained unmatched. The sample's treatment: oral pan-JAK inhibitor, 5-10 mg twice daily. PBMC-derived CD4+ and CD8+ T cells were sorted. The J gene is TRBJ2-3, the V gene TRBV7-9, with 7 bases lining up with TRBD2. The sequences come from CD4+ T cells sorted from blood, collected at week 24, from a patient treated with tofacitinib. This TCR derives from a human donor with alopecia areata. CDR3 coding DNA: TGTGCCAGCAGCCCACGGCCGGGACTAAGCGCGGGAGATACGCAGTATTTT. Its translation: CASSPRPGLSAGDTQYF.